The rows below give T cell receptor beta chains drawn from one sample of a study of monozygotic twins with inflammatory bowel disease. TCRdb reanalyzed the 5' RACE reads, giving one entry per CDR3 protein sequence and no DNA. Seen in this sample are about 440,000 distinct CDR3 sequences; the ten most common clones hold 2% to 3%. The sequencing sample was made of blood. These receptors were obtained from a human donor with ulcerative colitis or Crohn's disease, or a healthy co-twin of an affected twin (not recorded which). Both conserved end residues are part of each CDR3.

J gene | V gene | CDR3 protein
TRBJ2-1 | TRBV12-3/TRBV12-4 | CASSLRGEQFF
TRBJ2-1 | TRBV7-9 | CASSLNTGDGEQFF
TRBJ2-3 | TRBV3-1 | CASSQAGGPDTQYF
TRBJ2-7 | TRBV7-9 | CASSLALNRVLYEQYF
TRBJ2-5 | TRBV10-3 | CAISEEGRISQETQYF
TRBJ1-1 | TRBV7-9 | CASSTSQTGGTEAFF
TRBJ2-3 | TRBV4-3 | CASSQDTGGYTDTQYF
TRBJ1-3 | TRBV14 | CASKPSGNTIYF
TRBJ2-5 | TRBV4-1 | CASSHPRGLYQETQYF
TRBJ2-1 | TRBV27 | CASSLGGFRFF
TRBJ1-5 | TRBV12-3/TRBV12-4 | CASSRTGSSNQPQHF
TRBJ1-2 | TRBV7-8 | CASSSRDRGPYGYTF
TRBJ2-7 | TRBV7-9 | CASSLGPNHYEQYF
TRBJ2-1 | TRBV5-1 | CASSLLVGSDEQFF
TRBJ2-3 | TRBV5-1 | CASSLGLDTQYF
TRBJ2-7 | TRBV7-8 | CASSHRRMTSGEAYEQYF
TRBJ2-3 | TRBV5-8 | CASSWSRGSTDTQYF
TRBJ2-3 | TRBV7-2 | CASSMTGVDTQYF
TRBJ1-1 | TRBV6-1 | CASSQGLVMNTEAFF
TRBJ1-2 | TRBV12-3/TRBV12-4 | CASSSRDKGGYTF
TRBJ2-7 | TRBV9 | CASSVEPGAYEQYF
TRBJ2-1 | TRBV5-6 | CASSYRNSGSNEQFF
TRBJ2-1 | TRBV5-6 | CASSLTGRTSSYNEQFF
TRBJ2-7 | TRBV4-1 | CASSQIGKGYEQYF
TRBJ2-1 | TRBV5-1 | CASSYRVRQDEQFF
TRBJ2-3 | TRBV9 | CASSAGGALDTQYF
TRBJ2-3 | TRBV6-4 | CASKGNGDTQYF
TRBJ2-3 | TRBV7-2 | CASSFERDTQYF
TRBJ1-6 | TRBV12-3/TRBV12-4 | CASSFMGSNSPLHF
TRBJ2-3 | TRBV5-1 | CASRLYRGEDTQYF
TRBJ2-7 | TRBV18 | CASSGTQVYEQYF
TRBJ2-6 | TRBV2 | CASRGWSAGANVLTF
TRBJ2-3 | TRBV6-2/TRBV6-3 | CASSYSLAGLSDTQYF
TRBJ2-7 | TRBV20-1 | CSARPTSGGSYEQYF
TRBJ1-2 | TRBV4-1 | CASTKEPGVNGYTF
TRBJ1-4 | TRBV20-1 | CSALGGGNTNEKLFF
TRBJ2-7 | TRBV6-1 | CASSPPGTSGERYF
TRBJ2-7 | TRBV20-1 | CSARELAGERGEQYF
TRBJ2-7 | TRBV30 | CAWSPGAGDYEQYF
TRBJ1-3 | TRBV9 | CASAPLGGFSGNTIYF
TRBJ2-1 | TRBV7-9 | CASSYRDIGQGYNEQFF
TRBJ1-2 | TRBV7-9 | CASSKQGGGYTF
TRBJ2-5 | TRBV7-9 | CASSLKGLAGETQYF
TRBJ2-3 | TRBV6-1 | CASKRRETQYF
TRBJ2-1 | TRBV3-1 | CASSKDSSSYNEQFF
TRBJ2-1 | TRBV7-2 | CASSLGGSRWQFF
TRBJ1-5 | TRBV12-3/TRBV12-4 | CASRWGSQPQHF
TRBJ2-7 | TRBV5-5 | CASSRDQVGRGSYEQYF
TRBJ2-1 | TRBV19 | CASSRGGPYEQFF